Given below is one T cell receptor (beta chain) in context. Its antigen remains unknown. The sample belongs to a study of cytomegalovirus exposure and HLA in healthy donors. Study-wide points: When a later analysis was performed, an Asian-associated ancestry cluster reportedly had fewer N-insertions than the roughly 630-donor mean. TCR beta V- and J-gene trimming was later associated with a missense DCLRE1C variant.

The PCR used 60 Vbeta and 13 Jbeta primers. Sequencing was performed with immunoSEQ multiplex PCR; in TCRdb, only in-frame clones are kept and a portion is missing. The table has 150,000 to 200,000 clones, about four fifths seen once. The sequence was obtained from a woman aged 45-65 years in good health and CMV-seronegative. What was sequenced was PBMCs.

CDR3 residues: CASLRGGRSEAFF. CDR3 DNA sequence: TGTGCCAGCCTGAGGGGGGGAAGGTCTGAAGCTTTCTTT. This rearrangement joins TRBV11-2 to TRBJ1-1; maybe TRBD1 (6 bases). The CDR3 extends over 13 amino acids. With 8 bases removed from V and 6 bases from J, the gap between germline ends came to 16 bases. Germline CDR1 and CDR2: SGHAT and FQNNGV.